The subject of this entry is one TCR beta chain. Its cognate antigen is unknown. The data are from a study of cytomegalovirus exposure and HLA in healthy donors. Broader study findings: TCR beta chain V- and J-gene trimming was linked, in a later analysis, to a missense variant in DCLRE1C. Researchers reported from a later analysis that most CMV-associated TCR beta chains appeared HLA-restricted.

With 60 Vbeta and 13 Jbeta primers, the PCR was carried out. TCRdb's table, derived via immunoSEQ multiplex PCR, lists solely in-frame clones and lacks some. The repertoire table contains 140,000 to 150,000 clones. Sequencing was carried out using PBMCs. This TCR derives from a woman in her forties or fifties in good health and CMV-seronegative.

The CDR3 loop is CASSLRRSSGGLETQYF. The CDR3 region has the DNA TGTGCCAGCAGTTTAAGAAGGAGTAGCGGGGGTCTTGAGACCCAGTACTTC. J is TRBJ2-5 and V is TRBV27, with 9 bases identical to TRBD2. Germline lookup yields CDR1 MNHEY and CDR2 SMNVEV (reference sequence). V was pared by 2 bases and J by 5 bases, with 12 bases of the junction left unmatched. CDR3 length: 17 residues.